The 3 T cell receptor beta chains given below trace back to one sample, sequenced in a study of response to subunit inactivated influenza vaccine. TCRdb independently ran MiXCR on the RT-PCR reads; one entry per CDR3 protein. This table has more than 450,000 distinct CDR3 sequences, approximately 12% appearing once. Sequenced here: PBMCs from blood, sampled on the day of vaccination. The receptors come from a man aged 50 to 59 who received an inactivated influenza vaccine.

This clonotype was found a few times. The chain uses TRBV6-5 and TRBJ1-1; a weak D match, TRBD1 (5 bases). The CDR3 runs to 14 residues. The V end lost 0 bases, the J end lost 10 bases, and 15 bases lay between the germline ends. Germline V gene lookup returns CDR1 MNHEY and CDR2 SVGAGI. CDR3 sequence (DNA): TGTGCCAGCAGTTACTCGCCCGGGGCTCTGGGAGCTTTCTTT. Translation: CASSYSPGALGAFF.

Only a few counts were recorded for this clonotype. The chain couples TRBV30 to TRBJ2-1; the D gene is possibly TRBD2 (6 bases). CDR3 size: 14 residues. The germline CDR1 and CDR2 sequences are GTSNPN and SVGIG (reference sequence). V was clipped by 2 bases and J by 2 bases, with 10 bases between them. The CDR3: CAWSPGSAYNEQFF. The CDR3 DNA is TGTGCCTGGAGTCCCGGGAGTGCCTACAATGAGCAGTTCTTC.

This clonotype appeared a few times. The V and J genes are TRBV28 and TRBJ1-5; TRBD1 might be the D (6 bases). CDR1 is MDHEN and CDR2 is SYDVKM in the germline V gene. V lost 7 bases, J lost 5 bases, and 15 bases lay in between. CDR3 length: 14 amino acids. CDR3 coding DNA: TGTGCCAGCACCAAGGGGGGCGCTTATCAGCCCCAGCATTTT. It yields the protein CASTKGGAYQPQHF. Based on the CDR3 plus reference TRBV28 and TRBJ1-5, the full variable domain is DVKVTQSSRYLVKRTGEKVFLECVQDMDHENMFWYRQDPGLGLRLIYFSYDVKMKEKGDIPEGYSVSREKKERFSLILESASTNQTSMYLCASTKGGAYQPQHFGDGTRLSIL.